Listed here are 18 T cell receptor beta chains from one sample, sequenced in a study of OX40 agonist ivuxolimab in advanced cancers. The assay was immunoSEQ multiplex PCR, and TCRdb's table has in-frame clones only and misses some. The sample has roughly 20,000 clones; roughly 83% are singletons. The sample here was CD4+ or CD8+ T cells sorted from blood, taken in a trial of the OX40 agonist ivuxolimab. Every receptor here comes from an adult with an advanced solid tumor such as melanoma, head and neck, liver or kidney cancer.

This clone was seen a single time. The V gene is TRBV28, the J gene TRBJ1-2; D is possibly TRBD1 (5 bases). The CDR3 is made up of 15 amino acids. V shed 5 bases and J shed 7 bases, with 20 bases lying between them. The germline V gene has CDR1 MDHEN and CDR2 SYDVKM. CDR3 in DNA: TGTGCCAGCAGTCCCCCCGGATGGGGCTCAGCTGGCTACACCTTC. This codes for CASSPPGWGSAGYTF.

This chain uses TRBV27 with TRBJ2-7; tentatively, D is TRBD1 (7 bases). The germline gives CDR1 MNHEY, CDR2 SMNVEV (reference sequence). This CDR3 is 15 amino acids long. V was clipped by 6 bases and J by 3 bases, with 18 bases between them. CDR3 DNA: TGTGCCAGCAGCCCCCTAGGTCAGGGGGGCTACGAGCAGTACTTC. Its protein product is CASSPLGQGGYEQYF.

The J gene is TRBJ2-7, the V gene TRBV29-1, with D tentatively TRBD1 (6 bases). The CDR3 spans 14 residues. Trimming removed 5 bases at V and 2 bases at J, with 16 bases between. Germline V CDR1 and CDR2: SQVTM, ANQGSEA. CDR3 protein: CSVSFGQRTYEQYF. The CDR3 bases are TGCAGCGTTAGTTTTGGACAGCGGACCTACGAGCAGTACTTC.

Comments on this clone: Other DNA sequences from this sample encode an identical CDR3 as well. V is TRBV27 and J is TRBJ1-1; D gene ambiguous. Germline CDR1 and CDR2: MNHEY and SMNVEV (reference sequence). Trimming shortened V by 0 bases and J by 11 bases, and 13 bases separated the two germline ends. The CDR3 runs to 13 residues. The DNA for the CDR3 is TGTGCCAGCAGTTTATCGATCGGAGTCGGCGCTTTCTTT. As protein: CASSLSIGVGAFF.

This chain joins TRBV5-1 and TRBJ2-7, with 11 bases matching TRBD1. The CDR3 extends over 14 amino acids. V lost 0 bases and J lost 5; bases outside the gene matches: 1. Germline loops: CDR1 SGHRS, CDR2 YFSETQ. Here the CDR3 reads CASSLGDRGDEQYF. DNA for the CDR3: TGCGCCAGCAGCTTGGGGGACAGGGGGGACGAGCAGTACTTC.

The table lists this clone with a count of one. V gene TRBV6-5 combines with J gene TRBJ2-5; tentatively, D is TRBD2 (6 bases). CDR1 and CDR2 from the germline V gene are MNHEY and SVGAGI. CDR3 length equals 13 residues. The V end lost 6 bases, the J end lost 5 bases, and 13 bases lay between the germline ends. This CDR3 is CASSPSVRETQYF. The CDR3 nucleotides are TGTGCCAGCAGCCCTAGCGTTAGGGAGACCCAGTACTTC.

The genes are TRBV5-6 and TRBJ2-3; no clear D gene. This CDR3 spans 16 amino acids. Trimming took off 1 base at V and 0 bases at J, with 12 bases between the two ends. Germline lookup yields CDR1 SGHDT and CDR2 YYEEEE. Written as DNA, the CDR3 is TGTGCCAGCAGCTTGTTAGTGTCACTCAGCACAGATACGCAGTATTTT. Translation gives CASSLLVSLSTDTQYF.

CDR3 in amino acids: CASSPGQLMNTEAFF. The DNA of the CDR3 is TGTGCCAGCTCACCGGGACAGCTCATGAACACTGAAGCTTTCTTT. The chain combines TRBV18 with TRBJ1-1; the match to TRBD1 covers 7 bases. The CDR3 totals 15 residues. The V segment lost 3 bases and the J segment 0 bases; nucleotides outside the gene matches: 4. Germline V CDR1 and CDR2: KGHSH, LQKENI.

The table lists this clone with a few counts. V usage is TRBV28 and J usage is TRBJ2-1, with D possibly TRBD2 on 5 matching bases. Germline CDR1 and CDR2: MDHEN and SYDVKM. This CDR3 has 18 amino acids. V gave up 4 bases and J gave up 6 bases, with 25 bases separating them. The CDR3 protein is CASSSPGVRPRILNEQFF. CDR3 coding DNA: TGTGCCAGCAGTTCTCCCGGGGTCCGACCTCGCATCCTCAATGAGCAGTTCTTC. The full variable domain, completed using reference TRBV28 and TRBJ2-1, is DVKVTQSSRYLVKRTGEKVFLECVQDMDHENMFWYRQDPGLGLRLIYFSYDVKMKEKGDIPEGYSVSREKKERFSLILESASTNQTSMYLCASSSPGVRPRILNEQFFGPGTRLTVL.

CDR3 coding DNA: TGTGCCAGTACCCCGGGACAGGGTGCCTACGAGCAGTACTTC. It codes for CASTPGQGAYEQYF. This chain connects TRBV19 to TRBJ2-7, with 9 positions matching TRBD1. V lost 7 bases and J lost 2; bases outside the gene matches: 6. Germline CDR1 reads LNHDA; CDR2 reads SQIVND (reference sequence). The CDR3 consists of 14 residues. Full variable domain (missing parts from reference TRBV19 and TRBJ2-7): DGGITQSPKYLFRKEGQNVTLSCEQNLNHDAMYWYRQDPGQGLRLIYYSQIVNDFQKGDIAEGYSVSREKKESFPLTVTSAQKNPTAFYLCASTPGQGAYEQYFGPGTRLTVT.

This rearrangement joins TRBV12-5 to TRBJ2-3; the match to TRBD1 covers 7 bases. This CDR3 comprises 16 residues. The germline V gene has CDR1 LGHNT and CDR2 FRNRAP. V shed 4 bases and J 0 bases; nucleotides not matched to a gene: 7. The CDR3 loop reads CASGSRQGSSTDTQYF. The CDR3, as DNA: TGTGCTAGTGGTTCACGACAGGGTTCTAGCACAGATACGCAGTATTTT.

The chain recombines TRBV4-2 with TRBJ2-1; 7 nucleotides line up with TRBD2. CDR1 is LGHNA, CDR2 YNFKEQ, per germline. This CDR3 region has 16 residues. The V gene end was trimmed by 1 base and the J gene end by 7 bases; junction bases not matched to a gene: 10. CDR3 region: CASSQALAERANEQFF. As DNA, the CDR3 is TGTGCCAGCAGCCAAGCCCTAGCGGAGAGGGCGAATGAGCAGTTCTTC.

The CDR3 reads CASSLRGSTSPLHF. The CDR3 DNA reads as TGTGCCAGCAGCTTAAGGGGGTCTACTTCACCCCTCCACTTT. The rearrangement joins TRBV7-9 to TRBJ1-6, with D perhaps TRBD1 (6 bases). The CDR3 runs 14 residues. Germline CDR1 and CDR2: SEHNR and FQNEAQ (reference sequence). V was cut by 2 bases and J by 9 bases, with 11 bases left in between. The complete variable domain, with remaining parts taken from reference TRBV7-9 and TRBJ1-6, reads DTGVSQNPRHKITKRGQNVTFRCDPISEHNRLYWYRQTLGQGPEFLTYFQNEAQLEKSRLLSDRFSAERPKGSFSTLEIQRTEQGDSAMYLCASSLRGSTSPLHFGNGTRLTVT.

This chain links TRBV15 with TRBJ2-7, with TRBD1 matching 12 bases. V trimming: 2 bases; J trimming: 4 bases; junction bases outside the gene matches: 6. The germline gives CDR1 LNHNV, CDR2 YYDKDF (reference sequence). The CDR3 has 16 residues. In DNA, the CDR3 is TGTGCCACCAGCAGAAGACCGGGACAGGGGGCTTACGAGCAGTACTTC. This sequence encodes CATSRRPGQGAYEQYF.

The V call is TRBV9, the J call TRBJ2-7, with D possibly matching TRBD2 (6 bases). The germline CDR1 and CDR2 sequences are SGDLS and YYNGEE. The CDR3 spans 15 residues. The V and J ends lost 0 bases and 2 bases respectively, with 12 bases between them. CDR3 in amino acids: CASSVGDSGTYEQYF. CDR3 sequence (DNA): TGTGCCAGCAGCGTAGGGGATAGCGGTACCTACGAGCAGTACTTC.

J is TRBJ2-7 and V is TRBV7-9, with a possible D match to TRBD1 (5 bases). The CDR3 contains 14 residues. CDR1 is SEHNR and CDR2 is FQNEAQ in the germline V gene (reference sequence). Trimming took off 5 bases at V and 5 bases at J, with 16 bases between the two ends. CDR3 residues: CASSPPGYSDEQYF. The CDR3 DNA is TGTGCCAGCAGCCCCCCAGGGTACTCGGACGAGCAGTACTTC. Based on the CDR3 plus reference TRBV7-9 and TRBJ2-7, the full variable domain is DTGVSQNPRHKITKRGQNVTFRCDPISEHNRLYWYRQTLGQGPEFLTYFQNEAQLEKSRLLSDRFSAERPKGSFSTLEIQRTEQGDSAMYLCASSPPGYSDEQYFGPGTRLTVT.

The chain combines TRBV28 with TRBJ2-3, with a tentative D call TRBD2 (5 bases). This CDR3 is 13 amino acids long. The V gene's germline CDR1 is MDHEN and CDR2 SYDVKM. V was clipped by 3 bases and J by 6 bases, with 10 bases between them. The CDR3 here is CASSLFGLDTQYF. CDR3 sequence (DNA): TGTGCCAGCAGTTTGTTTGGACTTGATACGCAGTATTTT.

The CDR3 reads CTSSQEQGWARNTEAFF. The DNA for the CDR3 is TGCACCAGCAGCCAAGAACAGGGATGGGCCAGAAACACTGAAGCTTTCTTT. V and J are TRBV1 and TRBJ1-1; the DNA was not used to check the table's D call, TRBD1. TRBV1 corresponds to a pseudogene. This CDR3 contains 17 residues.